This TCR beta chain was recovered during a study of T cell repertoires in cytomegalovirus infection. Study summary: In public TCR beta signatures, there were indications of both CMV infection and matching HLA type.

The study's findings and limits: Predominance within the ex vivo response was attributable to HLA-C-restricted CMV-specific TCR beta clonotypes. Based on cumulative public TCR beta family frequency, carriers of CMV plus the relevant HLA were identified.

A note on this clonotype: Its specificity is not known.

CDR3 size: 11 residues. Per the germline V gene, CDR1 is MGHDK and CDR2 is SYGVNS. The ends lost 8 bases at V and 9 bases at J; junction bases unmatched: 2. TCRdb called the reads again in MiXCR, with one record for every CDR3 protein. The table lists 200,000 or so distinct CDR3 sequences, around 35% of them singletons. This receptor was identified in a human donor in good health (CMV status not recorded). Some clones in this sample may be carry-over from other donors' samples. The sample consisted of CD8+ T cells from cultured PBMCs, taken from culture after CMV antigen stimulation. This rearrangement joins TRBV25-1 to TRBJ2-1; the match to TRBD1 covers 9 bases. CDR3 protein: CASLGQGEQFF. DNA of the CDR3: TGTGCCAGCCTGGGACAGGGTGAGCAGTTCTTC.